The sequence of this T cell receptor (beta chain) was determined in a study of tumor-infiltrating lymphocytes in primary liver carcinoma. About the research overall: The patients included men and women who were aged 30 to 69 years.

With respect to this clonotype: The antigen remains unidentified. Sequence at one end of the junction differs from germline and may be a read error.

Germline CDR1 SQVTM, CDR2 ANQGSEA. This CDR3 region has 14 residues. Total RNA amounting to roughly 0.5 ug was the source from which TCR beta cDNA was made with a constant-region primer. For TCR beta, libraries were produced by three nested multiplex PCR rounds using slightly modified ARM-PCR. Forward primers for TRBV1-TRBV30 and a C-beta reverse primer served the first two PCR rounds, at about 11 cycles each. One entry per CDR3 protein results from TCRdb running MiXCR on the multiplex PCR reads. In the table there are some 130,000 distinct CDR3 sequences, about two thirds of which are singletons. The source material, roughly 18-33 mg of unsorted bulk tissue, was used to co-extract RNA and DNA. Study-level points and caveats: Tumor region pairs shared more overlap than did tumor-adjacent and tumor-blood pairs.

Material: tumor-adjacent normal liver tissue. The chain joins TRBV29-1 to TRBJ2-3; 7 nucleotides agree with TRBD1. The receptor comes from a woman aged 60-75 years with primary liver carcinoma and hepatitis B virus infection. In DNA form, the CDR3 reads TGCAGCATTGAAAGAGGGGGCGGAACAGATACGCAGTATTTT. Translation: CSIERGGGTDTQYF.